This T cell receptor (beta chain) was found in a study of cytomegalovirus exposure and HLA in healthy donors. A multiplex PCR was run with 60 Vbeta primers and 13 Jbeta primers. TCRdb's table, derived via immunoSEQ multiplex PCR, lists solely in-frame clones and lacks some. The sample includes 130,000 to 150,000 clones, 73% of them seen just once. Healthy individuals who donated bone marrow served as the donors. The CDR3 has 14 residues. Per germline, CDR1 SGHDT and CDR2 YYEEEE. The trim removed 2 bases at V and 3 bases at J, leaving 5 bases unmatched. What was sequenced was PBMCs. The clonotype comes from a human donor in good health. This chain uses TRBV5-6 with TRBJ2-7; the match to TRBD2 covers 7 bases. The CDR3 region has the DNA TGTGCCAGCAGCTTCGGGGGACTAAGCTACGAGCAGTACTTC. This sequence encodes CASSFGGLSYEQYF.